The clone carrying this TCR beta chain came up a few times. Its antigen is as yet unknown. The CDR3 loop spans 16 amino acids. Trimming took off 3 bases at V and 2 bases at J, with 11 bases between the two ends. CDR1 ENHRY and CDR2 SYGVKD come from the germline V gene. These data belong to a study of memory B cells and T cells in multiple sclerosis. Study outcomes and limitations: Normalization was needed because clone-set size differences affected shared clonotype counts.

After stimulus-free culture, autoproliferating CFSE-dim and non-proliferating CFSE-high T cells were sequenced separately. Pooled replicate wells came from around 5x10^7 CFSE-labeled PBMCs cultured approximately seven days without stimulus. The table came from immunoSEQ multiplex PCR; TCRdb's copy has only in-frame clones and leaves some out. The repertoire holds over 10,000 clones, 84% seen once, with 2.5% to 3% in the top ten. Sequencing was done on a sample of PBMCs from blood kept in culture. The genes are TRBV10-3 and TRBJ2-6; unclear D gene. The sequence derives from a human donor with multiple sclerosis. CDR3 coding DNA: TGTGCCATCAGTGAAGTTGTGGTGACTGGGGCCAACGTCCTGACTTTC. This sequence encodes CAISEVVVTGANVLTF.